This T cell receptor (beta chain) emerged from a study of spatial heterogeneity in lung cancer. This CDR3 has 17 amino acids. Each TCR cDNA molecule bore a unique molecular identifier. Using its own MiXCR run on the 5' RACE reads, TCRdb lists one record per CDR3 protein. The table lists under 25,000 distinct CDR3 sequences, 10% of them singletons. Study-level results: Follow-up blood showed ubiquitous expanded tumor TCRs less than blood at resection did.

Remarks on this clonotype: The antigen remains undetermined.

The time point is: blood at routine non-recurrence follow-up after resection. This TCR came from a female donor with early-stage non-small cell lung cancer. The V gene is TRBV12-2, the J gene TRBJ2-2; TRBD1 reflects the table's D call only, with no check against the DNA. TRBV12-2 is assigned pseudogene status. The source was PBMCs, collected at follow-up. The CDR3 is CASRLVASGGLTGELFF. The DNA for the CDR3 is TGTGCAAGTCGCTTAGTAGCTAGCGGGGGCCTCACCGGGGAGCTGTTTTTT.